The rows below give T cell receptor beta chains drawn from one sample of a study of T cells in Graves' hyperthyroidism and ophthalmopathy. TCRdb independently ran MiXCR on the multiplex PCR reads; one entry per CDR3 protein. The table includes 250,000 to 300,000 distinct CDR3 sequences, 13% to 15% detected once. The source material was blood. These receptors were collected from a woman aged 45 to 65 with Graves' hyperthyroidism that later progressed to Graves' ophthalmopathy. Both conserved end residues are part of each CDR3. The order of the fields is V gene, D gene, J gene, CDR3 protein. D genes are given only for firm matches.

TRBV28	.	TRBJ1-2	CASLSGGRRGYTF
TRBV10-3	.	TRBJ2-2	CAISTSGNTGELFF
TRBV12-3/TRBV12-4	.	TRBJ1-5	CASSLNSNQPQHF
TRBV6-1	TRBD2	TRBJ2-2	CASSSLKREGDTGELFF
TRBV11-2	TRBD1	TRBJ2-5	CASSLDKQGSQETQYF
TRBV28	.	TRBJ1-1	CAVNPAVNTEAFF
TRBV20-1	TRBD1	TRBJ2-3	CSANHRGNTDTQYF
TRBV7-2	.	TRBJ1-6	CASSWGRRGNSPLHF
TRBV6-1	.	TRBJ1-4	CASSPTVTNEKLFF
TRBV28	.	TRBJ1-6	CASSLRLGGLNSPLHF
TRBV5-6	TRBD2	TRBJ2-1	CASSLWEGSYNEQFF
TRBV5-4	TRBD2	TRBJ2-5	CASSPGLAGPQETQYF
TRBV20-1	.	TRBJ2-2	CSAGQNTGELFF
TRBV6-1	TRBD1	TRBJ1-1	CASSSMGQLNTEAFF
TRBV28	.	TRBJ1-1	CASSYLTETNTEAFF
TRBV11-2	.	TRBJ2-7	CASSLGRGDPYEQYF
TRBV19	TRBD1	TRBJ2-7	CASSTGTGGRYEQYF
TRBV19	.	TRBJ1-3	CATAVAGNTIYF
TRBV2	TRBD2	TRBJ2-3	CASKRGEGTDTQYF
TRBV11-2	TRBD1	TRBJ2-7	CASSRTGTGGLKAYEQYF
TRBV18	TRBD1	TRBJ1-1	CASSPPGQQAFF
TRBV3-1	TRBD1	TRBJ2-7	CASSQASSDRGLDYEQYF
TRBV11-2	.	TRBJ2-2	CASSPRGAGELFF
TRBV6-2/TRBV6-3	TRBD2	TRBJ2-5	CASSPGTTQETQYF
TRBV4-2	TRBD1	TRBJ2-1	CASSQDGQGVYNEQFF
TRBV5-1	TRBD1	TRBJ2-7	CATSQDRGFDEQYF
TRBV6-1	.	TRBJ1-4	CASQQNRGLNEKLFF
TRBV9	.	TRBJ1-5	CASSELGQLNQPQHF
TRBV24-1	.	TRBJ2-1	CATSDSSHYNEQFF
TRBV6-1	.	TRBJ1-5	CASSPNRGNQPQHF
TRBV28	.	TRBJ2-7	CASSLTLMGTYEQYF
TRBV12-3/TRBV12-4	.	TRBJ1-4	CASRPLLATNEKLFF
TRBV7-3	.	TRBJ1-1	CASSQSFGTEAFF
TRBV20-1	.	TRBJ1-4	CSARGSPGTEKLFF
TRBV20-1	.	TRBJ1-1	CSARPDMNTEAFF
TRBV18	.	TRBJ1-2	CASSPRKTDTVNYGYTF
TRBV5-1	.	TRBJ2-5	CASSLAGQGETQYF
TRBV24-1	.	TRBJ1-4	CATSGSPNEKLFF
TRBV4-1	.	TRBJ2-3	CASSRPPAGPGTDTQYF
TRBV20-1	.	TRBJ2-4	CSARAPSLNIQYF
TRBV15	.	TRBJ2-7	CATSRTRGGGEQYF
TRBV19	.	TRBJ1-1	CASSPTWGNTEAFF
TRBV6-1	.	TRBJ1-2	CASSAQGSDYGYTF
TRBV20-1	.	TRBJ2-7	CSAPPNRDLPYEQYF
TRBV24-1	.	TRBJ2-3	CATSDLAGRDSTDTQYF
TRBV9	TRBD2	TRBJ2-3	CASSRLAGGPEWGDTQYF
TRBV7-9	.	TRBJ2-7	CASSIPGSHNYEQYF
TRBV29-1	.	TRBJ2-3	CSVGQITDTQYF
TRBV10-3	TRBD1	TRBJ2-1	CAISGDRDGANEQFF
TRBV18	.	TRBJ2-7	CASSPLDIIGYEQYF
TRBV2	.	TRBJ2-2	CASSVGGELFF
TRBV28	TRBD2	TRBJ2-5	CASSFLPGRTSGYETQYF
TRBV7-9	.	TRBJ1-1	CASIHWGGRTTEAFF
TRBV9	TRBD2	TRBJ2-7	CASSVMKRDCSYEQYF
TRBV20-1	TRBD2	TRBJ2-7	CSAPRAGGLAQYEQYF